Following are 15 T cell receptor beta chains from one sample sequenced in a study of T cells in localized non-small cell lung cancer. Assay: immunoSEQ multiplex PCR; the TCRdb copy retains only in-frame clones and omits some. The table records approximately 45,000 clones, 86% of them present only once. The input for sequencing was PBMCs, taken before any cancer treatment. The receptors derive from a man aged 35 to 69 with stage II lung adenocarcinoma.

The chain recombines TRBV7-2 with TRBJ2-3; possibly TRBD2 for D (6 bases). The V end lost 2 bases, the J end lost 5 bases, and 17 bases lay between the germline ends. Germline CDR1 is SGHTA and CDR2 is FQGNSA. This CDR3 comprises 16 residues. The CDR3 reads CASSLTTGGIGDTQYF. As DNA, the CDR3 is TGTGCCAGCAGCTTAACCACAGGCGGGATCGGAGATACGCAGTATTTT.

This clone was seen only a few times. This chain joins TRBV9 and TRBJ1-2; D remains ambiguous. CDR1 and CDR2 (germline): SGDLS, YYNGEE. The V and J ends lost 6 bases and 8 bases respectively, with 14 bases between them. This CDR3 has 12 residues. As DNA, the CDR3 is TGTGCCAGCACCGGGTCCGCGCCGGGCTACACCTTC. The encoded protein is CASTGSAPGYTF.

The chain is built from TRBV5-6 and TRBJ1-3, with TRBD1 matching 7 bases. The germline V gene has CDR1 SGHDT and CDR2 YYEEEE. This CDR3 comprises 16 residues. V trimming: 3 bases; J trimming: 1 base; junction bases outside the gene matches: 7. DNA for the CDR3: TGTGCCAGCAGCTACCTCCAGGACAGGTCTGGAAACACCATATATTTT. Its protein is CASSYLQDRSGNTIYF.

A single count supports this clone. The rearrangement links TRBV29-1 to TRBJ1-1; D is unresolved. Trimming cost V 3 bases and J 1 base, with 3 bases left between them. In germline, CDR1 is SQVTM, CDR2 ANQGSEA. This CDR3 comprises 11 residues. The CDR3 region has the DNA TGCAGCGTTGATCCGAACACTGAAGCTTTCTTT. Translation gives CSVDPNTEAFF. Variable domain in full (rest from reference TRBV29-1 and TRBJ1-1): SAVISQKPSRDICQRGTSLTIQCQVDSQVTMMFWYRQQPGQSLTLIATANQGSEATYESGFVIDKFPISRPNLTFSTLTVSNMSPEDSSIYLCSVDPNTEAFFGQGTRLTVV.

The chain's CDR3 is CAWSVLAALNTEAFF. CDR3 sequence (DNA): TGTGCCTGGAGTGTATTGGCAGCCCTTAACACTGAAGCTTTCTTT. The chain employs TRBV30 and TRBJ1-1; D not certain. The CDR3 extends over 15 amino acids. V was pared by 0 bases and J by 2 bases, with 13 bases between. Germline V lookup: CDR1 GTSNPN, CDR2 SVGIG (reference sequence).

CDR3 loop: CASSYSDVGEKLFF. As DNA, the CDR3 is TGTGCCAGCAGTTACTCGGATGTTGGTGAAAAACTGTTTTTT. The chain links TRBV6-5 to TRBJ1-4, with no clear D. The V gene lost 0 bases and the J gene lost 7 bases, with 9 bases spanning the gap. Per germline, CDR1 MNHEY and CDR2 SVGAGI. The CDR3 runs to 14 residues.

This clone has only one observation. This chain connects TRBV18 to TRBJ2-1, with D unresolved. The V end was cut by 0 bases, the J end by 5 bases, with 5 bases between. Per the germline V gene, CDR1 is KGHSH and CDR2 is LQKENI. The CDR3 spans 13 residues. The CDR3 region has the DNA TGTGCCAGCTCACCACCAGAGGACAATGAGCAGTTCTTC. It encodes CASSPPEDNEQFF.

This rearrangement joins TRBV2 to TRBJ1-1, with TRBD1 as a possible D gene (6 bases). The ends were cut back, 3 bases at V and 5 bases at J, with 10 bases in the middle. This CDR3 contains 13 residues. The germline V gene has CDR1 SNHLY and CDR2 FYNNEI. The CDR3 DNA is TGTGCCAGCAGTGACTTCAGGGGTACTGAAGCTTTCTTT. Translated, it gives CASSDFRGTEAFF.

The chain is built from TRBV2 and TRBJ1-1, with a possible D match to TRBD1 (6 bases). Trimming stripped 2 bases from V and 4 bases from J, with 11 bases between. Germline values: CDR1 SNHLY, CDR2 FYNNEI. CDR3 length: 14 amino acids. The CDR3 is CASSESRGGTEAFF. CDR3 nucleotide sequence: TGTGCCAGCAGTGAATCGAGGGGGGGCACTGAAGCTTTCTTT.

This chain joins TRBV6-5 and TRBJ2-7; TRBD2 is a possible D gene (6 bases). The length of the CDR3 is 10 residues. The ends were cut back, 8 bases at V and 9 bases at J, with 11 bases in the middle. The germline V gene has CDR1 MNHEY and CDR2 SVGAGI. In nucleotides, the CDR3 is TGTGCCAGCCCCCAGCGGGTGCAGTACGTC. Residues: CASPQRVQYV.

The CDR3 loop reads CAWSVRGAPSYGYTF. DNA for the CDR3: TGTGCCTGGAGTGTACGAGGGGCGCCCAGCTATGGCTACACCTTC. The chain employs TRBV30 and TRBJ1-2; weak D call: TRBD1 (5 bases). With 0 bases removed from V and 4 bases from J, the gap between germline ends came to 15 bases. Germline lookup yields CDR1 GTSNPN and CDR2 SVGIG (reference sequence). There are 15 residues in the CDR3.

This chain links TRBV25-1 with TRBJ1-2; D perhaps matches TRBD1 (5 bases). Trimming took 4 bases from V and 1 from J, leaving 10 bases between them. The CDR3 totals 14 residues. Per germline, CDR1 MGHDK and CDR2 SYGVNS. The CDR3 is CASSVGGYNYGYTF. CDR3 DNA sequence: TGTGCCAGCAGTGTTGGGGGGTATAACTATGGCTACACCTTC.

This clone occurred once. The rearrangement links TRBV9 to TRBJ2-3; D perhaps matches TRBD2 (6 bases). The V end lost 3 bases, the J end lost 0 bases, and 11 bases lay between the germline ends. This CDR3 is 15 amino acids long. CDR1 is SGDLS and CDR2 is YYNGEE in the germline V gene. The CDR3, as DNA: TGTGCCAGCAGCGAGGGACTGACGAGCACAGATACGCAGTATTTT. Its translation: CASSEGLTSTDTQYF.

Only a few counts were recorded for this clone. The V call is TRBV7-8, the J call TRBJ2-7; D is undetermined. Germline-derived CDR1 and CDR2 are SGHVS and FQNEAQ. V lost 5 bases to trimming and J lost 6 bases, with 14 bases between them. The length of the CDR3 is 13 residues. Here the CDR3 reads CASSTGPSLEQYV. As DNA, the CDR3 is TGTGCCAGCAGCACCGGCCCTTCTCTCGAGCAGTACGTC.

As DNA, the CDR3 is TGTGCCAGCAGCCAAGTTTGGGTTGCGAACACCGGGGAGCTGTTTTTT. This gives the protein CASSQVWVANTGELFF. V is TRBV4-2 and J is TRBJ2-2; the D is unclear. The CDR3 has 16 residues. Germline-derived CDR1 and CDR2 are LGHNA and YNFKEQ. Trimming left V 1 base short and J 0 bases short, with 9 bases between.